Below are 20 T cell receptor beta chains sequenced from a single sample in a study of T cells in Graves' hyperthyroidism and ophthalmopathy (dated by TCRdb to the late 2010s). The method behind the library was multiplex PCR. Sequencing was performed on an Illumina HiSeq 2000. TCR beta CDR3 regions were amplified from RNA transcripts. The first round of RT-PCR for the TCR CDR3 was performed with the HTBI primer set and the Qiagen OneStep RT-PCR kit. The public reads were run again by TCRdb, first through fastp at Q25 and then through MiXCR, and only productive beta chains were kept. Rows merge per CDR3 protein into single entries with the most common DNA and genes. For this sample the table gives roughly 100,000 distinct CDR3 sequences, of which 35% to 50% were detected only once. The ten largest clonotypes hold 10% to 13% of the sample. The sequenced material came from peripheral blood or thyroid tissue (not recorded which). Receptor source: a woman in her 30s with Graves' hyperthyroidism.

This clonotype has just a few counts. The J gene is TRBJ2-5, the V gene TRBV24-1; D perhaps matches TRBD1 (5 bases). This CDR3 is 12 amino acids long. Per the germline V gene, CDR1 is KGHDR and CDR2 is SFDVKD. The chain's CDR3 is CASKQVGETQYF. In DNA, the CDR3 is TGTGCTAGTAAACAGGTGGGAGAGACCCAGTACTTC.

To note about this clonotype: Since no conserved phenylalanine or tryptophan closes the CDR3, a read error is the likely cause. V gene TRBV5-1 combines with J gene TRBJ2-3; 10 bases are a match to TRBD2. Germline V gene sequence: CDR1 SGHRS, CDR2 YFSETQ. The CDR3 length is 14 residues. CDR3 nucleotide sequence: TGCGCAAGCAGCTTTAGACTAGCGGGAGATACGCAGTATTCT. Protein: CASSFRLAGDTQYS.

This clonotype was found many times. J is TRBJ1-1 and V is TRBV15; D unclear. CDR1 is LNHNV, CDR2 YYDKDF, per germline (reference sequence). This CDR3 has 15 amino acids. V lost 0 bases to trimming and J lost 1 base, with 9 bases between them. Written as DNA, the CDR3 is TGTGCCACCAGCAGAGATTCATGGGGGAACACTGAAGCTTTCTTT. Translation gives CATSRDSWGNTEAFF.

Details on this clonotype: The junction departs from the called germline gene at one end, perhaps through a read error. The chain combines TRBV20-1 with TRBJ2-7; 9 bases agree with TRBD2. The CDR3 has 16 residues. The germline V gene has CDR1 DFQATT and CDR2 SNEGSKA (reference sequence). CDR3 loop: CIASGIVAGVGYEQYF. CDR3 nucleotide sequence: TGCATTGCTAGTGGAATAGTAGCGGGAGTAGGTTACGAGCAGTACTTC.

This clonotype was counted many times. The chain is built from TRBV20-1 and TRBJ1-2, with TRBD1 as a possible D gene (5 bases). Per the germline V gene, CDR1 is DFQATT and CDR2 is SNEGSKA (reference sequence). The V end was cut by 5 bases, the J end by 2 bases, with 15 bases between. This CDR3 contains 14 residues. The CDR3 sequence is CSAEPGHQNYGYTF. The CDR3 coding sequence is TGCAGTGCTGAGCCCGGACACCAAAACTATGGCTACACCTTC.

This clonotype was seen repeatedly, ten times or more. The chain carries TRBV20-1 and TRBJ2-7; 8 positions agree with TRBD1. V lost 5 bases, J lost 3 bases, and 12 bases stayed unmatched. Germline assignment: CDR1 DFQATT and CDR2 SNEGSKA (reference sequence). This CDR3 has 15 amino acids. The CDR3 nucleotides are TGCAGTGCTCGAAACCAGGACAGGGAATTCTACGAGCAGTACTTC. It translates to CSARNQDREFYEQYF.

Ten or more counts support this clonotype. The chain has TRBV28 and TRBJ2-5; TRBD1 matches at 7 bases. Germline lookup yields CDR1 MDHEN and CDR2 SYDVKM. The J segment lost 3 bases and the V segment lost 3 bases, leaving 4 bases of the junction unmatched. The CDR3 runs 14 residues. The CDR3 nucleotides read TGTGCCAGCAGTTTGGGGACAGTGGAAGAGACCCAGTACTTC. This encodes CASSLGTVEETQYF.

Many counts were recorded for this clonotype. V gene TRBV5-1 combines with J gene TRBJ1-1; TRBD1 is a possible D gene (5 bases). This CDR3 has 15 residues. Germline CDR1 is SGHRS and CDR2 is YFSETQ. Trimming removed 4 bases at V and 2 bases at J, with 15 bases between. For the CDR3, the DNA is TGCGCCAGCAGCCCGAGTGGGGGTTTCAACACTGAAGCTTTCTTT. This translates into CASSPSGGFNTEAFF. Together with reference TRBV5-1 and TRBJ1-1, the CDR3 gives the full variable domain: KAGVTQTPRYLIKTRGQQVTLSCSPISGHRSVSWYQQTPGQGLQFLFEYFSETQRNKGNFPGRFSGRQFSNSRSEMNVSTLELGDSALYLCASSPSGGFNTEAFFGQGTRLTVV.

Comment on this clonotype: Since a much larger clone is just one base distant, this may be a read error. The chain recombines TRBV5-1 with TRBJ2-3; 7 bases align to TRBD2. The CDR3 spans 14 residues. Germline CDR1 and CDR2: SGHRS and YFSETQ. The CDR3 DNA is TGCGCCGGCAGCCGGGGGGAAAGCACAGATACGCAGTATTTT. Encoded protein: CAGSRGESTDTQYF.

This clonotype was detected ten times or more. This chain links TRBV10-1 with TRBJ1-1; the D gene is possibly TRBD1 (5 bases). The V end was cut by 2 bases, the J end by 4 bases, with 20 bases between. Germline values: CDR1 WNHNN, CDR2 SYGVQD (reference sequence). CDR3 length: 17 amino acids. In nucleotides, the CDR3 is TGCGCCAGCAGTGAGCGGGCCTGGGGCTCAGTCGGCACTGAAGCTTTCTTT. Its translation: CASSERAWGSVGTEAFF.

This clonotype has just one count. This rearrangement joins TRBV4-3 to TRBJ1-1; D might be TRBD1 (6 bases). The V gene's germline CDR1 is LGHNA and CDR2 YSLEER. Trimming took 11 bases from V and 3 from J, leaving 13 bases between them. There are 12 residues in the CDR3. The CDR3 spells CASTRTDTEAFF. In DNA, the CDR3 is TGCGCCTCTACCCGGACAGACACTGAAGCTTTCTTT.

This clonotype has ten or more counts. The rearrangement joins TRBV5-1 to TRBJ1-2; D remains unclear. This CDR3 region has 15 residues. Trimming removed 4 bases from V and 4 bases from J, with 17 bases in between. Per germline, CDR1 SGHRS and CDR2 YFSETQ. The chain's CDR3 is CASSIARVFGYGYTF. CDR3 sequence (DNA): TGCGCCAGCAGCATCGCACGGGTTTTTGGCTATGGCTACACCTTC.

This sequence joins TRBV7-2 and TRBJ2-7, with 10 positions matching TRBD1. The germline V gene encodes CDR1 SGHTA and CDR2 FQGNSA. The CDR3 runs 16 residues. The V gene end was trimmed by 1 base and the J gene end by 5 bases; junction bases not matched to a gene: 8. The CDR3 reads CASSLGGGQGLNEQYF. The CDR3 coding sequence is TGTGCCAGCAGCTTAGGGGGGGGACAGGGGCTCAACGAGCAGTACTTC.

The gene calls are TRBV12-3 or TRBV12-4 and TRBJ1-1; no clear D. The CDR3 covers 15 residues. The V and J ends lost 3 bases and 5 bases respectively, with 16 bases between them. CDR3 in amino acids: CASSLGGGGQTEAFF. DNA for the CDR3: TGTGCCAGCAGTTTGGGAGGAGGAGGGCAAACTGAAGCTTTCTTT.

The rearrangement links TRBV19 to TRBJ2-7; TRBD1 aligns across 9 bases. Germline CDR1 reads LNHDA; CDR2 reads SQIVND (reference sequence). This CDR3 spans 15 amino acids. Trimming at V came to 6 bases and at J to 0 bases, leaving 6 bases not matched to a gene. CDR3 nucleotides: TGTGCCAGTAGGAAGGACAGGGGTGGCTCCTACGAGCAGTACTTC. It is translated as CASRKDRGGSYEQYF.

Note on this clonotype: It is likely a read error, because the conserved phenylalanine at the end of the CDR3 is missing. V gene TRBV7-2 combines with J gene TRBJ1-2; the match to TRBD1 covers 7 bases. CDR1 and CDR2 (germline): SGHTA, FQGNSA. The CDR3 has 15 amino acids. The CDR3 loop reads CASSPYRGANYGYTP. CDR3 DNA sequence: TGCGCCAGCAGCCCTTACAGGGGAGCTAACTATGGCTACACCCCA.

This clonotype was detected ten times or more. V usage is TRBV6-5 and J usage is TRBJ1-6; D is perhaps TRBD1 (6 bases). The V and J ends lost 6 bases and 5 bases respectively, with 17 bases between them. CDR1 and CDR2 from the germline V gene are MNHEY and SVGAGI. This CDR3 region has 16 residues. The CDR3 spells CASSFMIRGNNSPLHF. The CDR3, as DNA: TGTGCCAGCAGCTTCATGATCAGGGGAAATAATTCACCCCTCCACTTT.

Many counts were recorded for this clonotype. V usage is TRBV11-2 and J usage is TRBJ1-6, with 8 nucleotides matching TRBD1. V lost 4 bases, J lost 7 bases, and 9 bases stayed unmatched. Germline V gene sequence: CDR1 SGHAT, CDR2 FQNNGV. The CDR3 contains 16 residues. The CDR3 nucleotides are TGTGCCAGCAGCTCGCTGACAGGGGATGGAAATTCACCCCTCCACTTT. Its protein product is CASSSLTGDGNSPLHF.

Ten or more counts support this clonotype. The chain carries TRBV20-1 and TRBJ2-7; D unclear. The CDR3 has 15 residues. The V gene lost 0 bases and the J gene lost 0 bases, with 12 bases spanning the gap. Germline CDR1 DFQATT, CDR2 SNEGSKA (reference sequence). The CDR3 DNA follows: TGCAGTGCTAGAGATCAGACCACCGCCTCCTACGAGCAGTACTTC. This codes for CSARDQTTASYEQYF.

This clonotype was counted ten times or more. The V gene is TRBV20-1, the J gene TRBJ2-7; D gene unclear. V was trimmed by 3 bases and J by 6 bases, leaving 9 bases between them. The germline CDR1 and CDR2 sequences are DFQATT and SNEGSKA (reference sequence). CDR3 length: 11 residues. The CDR3 DNA reads TGCAGTGCTAGGGGAATCGGCGAGCAGTACTTC. Protein sequence: CSARGIGEQYF.